The next 32 T cell receptor beta chains were all read from a single sample in a study of blood T cells in healthy people across ages. The authors ran a second PCR of about 6 to 12 cycles using a sample-barcoded 5' primer and a J-beta primer mix. One entry per CDR3 protein results from TCRdb running MiXCR on the 5' RACE reads. The repertoire holds some 860,000 distinct CDR3 sequences, approximately 53% seen once, with around 25% in the top ten. Sequenced: blood. All receptors come from a man aged 40-49 years in good health.

The CDR3 protein is CASSLAGRDTGELFF. CDR3 DNA sequence: TGTGCCAGCAGTTTAGCGGGTCGGGACACCGGGGAGCTGTTTTTT. The chain carries TRBV12-3 or TRBV12-4 and TRBJ2-2; D uncertain. The V and J ends lost 0 bases and 3 bases respectively, with 8 bases between them. The CDR3 runs 15 residues.

The V call is TRBV20-1, the J call TRBJ2-1; tentatively, D is TRBD2 (7 bases). The CDR3 sequence is 18 residues long. Germline CDR1 reads DFQATT; CDR2 reads SNEGSKA (reference sequence). Trimming cost V 1 base and J 7 bases, with 26 bases left between them. In DNA form, the CDR3 reads TGCAGTGCTAGAGGAGTACCCGATAGGGGGAGGGCCGAGAATGAGCAGTTCTTC. It encodes CSARGVPDRGRAENEQFF.

CDR3 region: CASSLERLGSEAFF. CDR3 sequence (DNA): TGCGCCAGCAGCTTGGAAAGATTGGGATCTGAAGCTTTCTTT. The chain combines TRBV5-1 with TRBJ1-1; D is undetermined. Germline-derived CDR1 and CDR2 are SGHRS and YFSETQ. V was shortened by 0 bases and J by 6 bases, with 12 bases between the two germline ends. CDR3 size: 14 residues.

V is TRBV27 and J is TRBJ2-1; D remains unclear. Germline CDR1 reads MNHEY; CDR2 reads SMNVEV (reference sequence). The V and J ends lost 5 bases and 6 bases respectively, with 11 bases between them. The CDR3 has 13 residues. The DNA for the CDR3 is TGTGCCAGCAGTACCTCTCGGGTCAATGAGCAGTTCTTC. The encoded protein is CASSTSRVNEQFF.

The rearrangement links TRBV6-1 to TRBJ1-5; D is unresolved. The CDR3 runs 13 residues. CDR1 is MNHNS and CDR2 is SASEGT in the germline V gene. V lost 8 bases and J 5 bases, leaving 13 bases between the germline ends. This CDR3 is CASLMGWDQPQHF. CDR3 bases: TGTGCCAGCTTAATGGGCTGGGATCAGCCCCAGCATTTT.

CDR3 DNA sequence: TGTGCCAGCAGCGTAGGTAATTCAGTGGGACAGGTTACCTACGAGCAGTACTTC. Translated, it gives CASSVGNSVGQVTYEQYF. V is TRBV9 and J is TRBJ2-7; 8 bases match TRBD1. Germline V gives CDR1 SGDLS, CDR2 YYNGEE. The CDR3 is 18 residues long. The V gene end was trimmed by 0 bases and the J gene end by 2 bases; junction bases not matched to a gene: 13.

The gene calls are TRBV15 and TRBJ2-3; D is possibly TRBD2 (6 bases). CDR1 and CDR2 from the germline V gene are LNHNV and YYDKDF (reference sequence). V was trimmed by 8 bases and J by 3 bases, leaving 15 bases between them. This CDR3 is 14 amino acids long. The CDR3 coding sequence is TGTGCCACCGCTGGGCGCGGAGGGACAGATACGCAGTATTTT. Protein product: CATAGRGGTDTQYF.

V usage is TRBV6-6 and J usage is TRBJ1-5; D gene uncertain. V was trimmed by 10 bases and J by 0 bases, leaving 7 bases between them. Per germline, CDR1 MNHNY and CDR2 SVGAGI (reference sequence). CDR3 length equals 12 residues. The CDR3 DNA sequence: TGTGCCACCAGGAATAGCAATCAGCCCCAGCATTTT. Protein: CATRNSNQPQHF.

The chain uses TRBV29-1 and TRBJ2-7, with TRBD1 matching over 9 bases. The germline gives CDR1 SQVTM, CDR2 ANQGSEA. V lost 6 bases, J lost 1 base, and 7 bases stayed unmatched. The CDR3 is 14 residues long. The CDR3 bases are TGCAGCGTCGTCGGGGGACAGGGATCCTACGAGCAGTACTTC. Protein product: CSVVGGQGSYEQYF.

The table lists this clonotype with many counts. V usage is TRBV7-9 and J usage is TRBJ2-1, with D unclear. Trimming stripped 0 bases from V and 2 bases from J, with 5 bases between. This CDR3 is built from 14 residues. Germline-derived CDR1 and CDR2 are SEHNR and FQNEAQ (reference sequence). CDR3 sequence reads: CASSLAGTYNEQFF. CDR3 in DNA: TGTGCCAGCAGCTTAGCGGGAACCTACAATGAGCAGTTCTTC.

The CDR3 loop reads CAISEATGAQGEQYF. In DNA, the CDR3 is TGTGCCATCAGTGAAGCTACGGGGGCGCAGGGCGAGCAGTACTTC. The chain uses TRBV10-3 and TRBJ2-7; the D call may be TRBD1 or TRBD2 (6 bases each). V gave up 3 bases and J gave up 6 bases, with 18 bases separating them. The CDR3 is 15 residues long. Germline V CDR1 and CDR2: ENHRY, SYGVKD.

The genes are TRBV28 and TRBJ1-2; D not certain. The CDR3 is 14 residues long. The V gene lost 5 bases and the J gene lost 12 bases, with 22 bases spanning the gap. From germline, CDR1 is MDHEN and CDR2 SYDVKM. CDR3 sequence reads: CASSPQAGVVSHTF. The CDR3, as DNA: TGTGCCAGCAGTCCCCAGGCAGGAGTGGTTAGTCACACCTTC.

This clonotype was observed a handful of times. The V and J genes are TRBV10-3 and TRBJ2-7; no clear D gene. This CDR3 has 15 residues. CDR1 and CDR2 from the germline V gene are ENHRY and SYGVKD. The ends were cut back, 2 bases at V and 0 bases at J, with 11 bases in the middle. CDR3 DNA: TGTGCCATCAGTGAGAAACAGCCTAGCTCCTACGAGCAGTACTTC. It translates to CAISEKQPSSYEQYF.

The chain combines TRBV12-3 or TRBV12-4 with TRBJ1-5; D perhaps matches TRBD1 (5 bases). Trimming pared 3 bases from V and 5 bases from J, leaving 8 bases between. The CDR3 consists of 13 residues. CDR3: CASSLTDDQPQHF. CDR3 coding DNA: TGTGCCAGCAGTTTGACAGACGATCAGCCCCAGCATTTT.

Only a few counts were recorded for this clonotype. V usage is TRBV20-1 and J usage is TRBJ2-1, with TRBD2 identical over 9 bases. Looked up from germline, CDR1 is DFQATT and CDR2 is SNEGSKA (reference sequence). The CDR3 has 15 residues. J lost 5 bases, V lost 7 bases, and 12 bases had no gene match. In DNA, the CDR3 is TGCAGTGTCCAACTTCTAGCGGGGCGAAACAATGAGCAGTTCTTC. Translation gives CSVQLLAGRNNEQFF.

Note on this clonotype: A much larger clone differs by one base, so this may be a read error. The chain couples TRBV6-4 to TRBJ2-1; D is possibly TRBD2 (5 bases). Per germline, CDR1 MRHNA and CDR2 SNTAGT. The CDR3 spans 15 residues. The CDR3 DNA is TGTGCCAGCAGTGCGAGCGGAGAAGTCTACAATAAGCAGTTCTTC. It is translated as CASSASGEVYNKQFF.

This clonotype was seen only a few times. This chain connects TRBV7-9 to TRBJ2-1; a possible D gene is TRBD2 (5 bases). Germline CDR1 and CDR2: SEHNR and FQNEAQ (reference sequence). CDR3 size: 15 residues. Trimming removed 2 bases from V and 2 bases from J, with 10 bases in between. The CDR3: CASSLRGIPYNEQFF. CDR3 nucleotides: TGTGCCAGCAGCTTACGAGGGATTCCCTACAATGAGCAGTTCTTC.

V is TRBV7-6 and J is TRBJ1-6; D perhaps matches TRBD1 (5 bases). The CDR3 spans 12 residues. Trimming stripped 7 bases from V and 10 bases from J, with 11 bases between. The V gene's germline CDR1 is SGHVS and CDR2 FNYEAQ. DNA of the CDR3: TGTGCCAGCAACTTGGGGGGATCACCCCTCCACTTT. This translates into CASNLGGSPLHF.

The chain couples TRBV20-1 to TRBJ2-1, with 10 bases aligning to TRBD2. The CDR3 has 16 amino acids. V trimming: 3 bases; J trimming: 4 bases; junction bases outside the gene matches: 9. Germline V gene lookup returns CDR1 DFQATT and CDR2 SNEGSKA (reference sequence). CDR3 sequence reads: CSASKSSGGPYNEQFF. The CDR3 nucleotides are TGCAGTGCTAGCAAGTCTAGCGGGGGCCCATACAATGAGCAGTTCTTC.

This clonotype occurred a few times. V gene TRBV28 combines with J gene TRBJ2-3; unclear D gene. Per the germline V gene, CDR1 is MDHEN and CDR2 is SYDVKM. V dropped 6 bases and J dropped 5 bases, with 21 bases sitting between them. The CDR3 has 16 amino acids. DNA for the CDR3: TGTGCCAGCAGCCGTAACCGACCAAGCCGTGGAGATACGCAGTATTTT. Its protein is CASSRNRPSRGDTQYF.

V and J are TRBV5-1 and TRBJ1-1; no clear D gene. Per the germline V gene, CDR1 is SGHRS and CDR2 is YFSETQ. The ends were cut back, 2 bases at V and 6 bases at J, with 14 bases in the middle. The CDR3 contains 14 residues. CDR3 loop: CASSLGMGNPEAFF. In DNA form, the CDR3 reads TGCGCCAGCAGCTTAGGAATGGGTAATCCTGAAGCTTTCTTT.

The chain is built from TRBV5-1 and TRBJ2-3; 13 bases match TRBD2. Unmatched junction bases numbered 5, after V lost 6 bases and J lost 4 bases. CDR1 is SGHRS, CDR2 YFSETQ, per germline. The CDR3 contains 15 residues. This CDR3 reads CASTTSGGAPDTQYF. CDR3 coding DNA: TGCGCCAGCACCACTAGCGGGGGGGCGCCAGATACGCAGTATTTT.

This clonotype was recorded many times. The rearrangement joins TRBV12-3 or TRBV12-4 to TRBJ2-5; weak D call: TRBD2 (5 bases). V was cut by 1 base and J by 5 bases, with 8 bases left in between. The CDR3 totals 13 residues. The CDR3 nucleotides read TGTGCCAGCAGTTTAGGAGGGTTGGAGACCCAGTACTTC. It codes for CASSLGGLETQYF.

This clonotype has a handful of counts. Since a much larger clone is just one base distant, this may be a read error. The rearrangement links TRBV2 to TRBJ1-2, with a tentative D call TRBD1 (5 bases). The CDR3 loop spans 14 amino acids. Germline CDR1 is SNHLY and CDR2 is FYNNEI. V was clipped by 3 bases and J by 1 base, with 9 bases between them. The CDR3 nucleotides are TGTGCCAGCAGTGAGGGGGATATTAACTATGGCTACACCTTC. Encoded protein: CASSEGDINYGYTF.

The CDR3, as DNA: TGTGCCAGCAGCCAAGGGCTGGGACTAGCGGGATTCCTGGATACGCAGTATTTT. Encoded protein: CASSQGLGLAGFLDTQYF. The chain couples TRBV3-1 to TRBJ2-3, with 13 bases aligning to TRBD2. The CDR3 spans 18 residues. The germline gives CDR1 LGHDT, CDR2 YNNKEL (reference sequence). V was pared by 1 base and J by 6 bases, with 10 bases of the junction left unmatched.

This clonotype was seen a few times. J is TRBJ1-2 and V is TRBV7-6, with 11 bases identical to TRBD1. The CDR3 extends over 16 amino acids. In germline, CDR1 is SGHVS, CDR2 FNYEAQ. Trimming took 1 base from V and 7 from J; bases not matched to a gene: 8. This CDR3 reads CASSLGRSGQGGGYTF. As DNA, the CDR3 is TGTGCCAGCAGCTTAGGACGTTCGGGACAGGGGGGTGGCTACACCTTC.

The V and J genes are TRBV5-1 and TRBJ2-2; D remains ambiguous. The CDR3 has 15 residues. Germline CDR1 reads SGHRS; CDR2 reads YFSETQ. The germline V and J ends were trimmed by 7 bases and 0 bases, with 13 bases remaining between them. The CDR3 DNA reads as TGCGCCAGCGGAATTGGGTTCGCGAACACCGGGGAGCTGTTTTTT. Its protein is CASGIGFANTGELFF.

The chain carries TRBV12-3 or TRBV12-4 and TRBJ2-5; D is possibly TRBD1 (5 bases). The V end lost 6 bases, the J end lost 4 bases, and 18 bases lay between the germline ends. This CDR3 has 15 residues. The CDR3, as DNA: TGTGCCAGCAGGTTTGATCAGGGAAAGCGAGAGACCCAGTACTTC. This encodes CASRFDQGKRETQYF.

This clonotype appeared a single time. A much larger clone differs from this one at a single base, so this may be a read error. The chain is built from TRBV6-1 and TRBJ2-6, with D perhaps assigned TRBD1 or TRBD2 (5 bases each). Looked up from germline, CDR1 is MNHNS and CDR2 is SASEGT. The CDR3 sequence is 15 residues long. The CDR3 bases are TGTGCCTGCAGTGAAGATGGGGGTGGGGCCAACGTCCTGACTTTC. It specifies CACSEDGGGANVLTF.

This clonotype has just one count. CDR3 nucleotide sequence: TGTGCCAGCAGCGTCGCAGGGGCTAATTCACCCCTCCACTTT. Its protein is CASSVAGANSPLHF. This chain links TRBV9 with TRBJ1-6; tentative D call: TRBD1 (6 bases). Per germline, CDR1 SGDLS and CDR2 YYNGEE. Trimming shortened V by 2 bases and J by 6 bases, and 9 bases separated the two germline ends. This CDR3 comprises 14 residues.

The chain uses TRBV18 and TRBJ2-1, with TRBD1 matching over 9 bases. The CDR3 extends over 14 amino acids. From germline, CDR1 is KGHSH and CDR2 LQKENI. The junction had 1 base not matched to a gene; V was cut back by 3 bases and J by 4 bases. The CDR3 loop reads CASSPDRGYNEQFF. CDR3 nucleotide sequence: TGTGCCAGCTCACCGGACAGGGGATACAATGAGCAGTTCTTC.

The chain carries TRBV29-1 and TRBJ2-7; 7 nucleotides match TRBD2. The V gene end was trimmed by 4 bases and the J gene end by 2 bases; junction bases not matched to a gene: 8. Germline CDR1 reads SQVTM; CDR2 reads ANQGSEA. The CDR3 is 14 residues long. DNA for the CDR3: TGCAGCGTTGCGAGAACTAGCGAAACCTACGAGCAGTACTTC. Protein: CSVARTSETYEQYF.